The 8 T cell receptor beta chains below were found in one sample sequenced in a study of T cells of healthy individuals. One entry per CDR3 protein, called by TCRdb with MiXCR from the 5' RACE reads. The table records 60,000 to 70,000 distinct CDR3 sequences, 15% to 20% of them present only once. All receptors come from a human donor in good health.

This clonotype was seen only once. The chain employs TRBV10-2 and TRBJ1-1; unclear D gene. The germline V gene encodes CDR1 WSHSY and CDR2 SAAADI. V was cut by 8 bases and J by 11 bases, with 18 bases left in between. The CDR3 spans 12 residues. The CDR3 coding sequence is TGCGCCAGCGGTGGTTTGGCGGCCGGGGCTTTCTTT. Translating gives CASGGLAAGAFF.

CDR3: CASSRQGWNEQFF. The CDR3 nucleotides read TGTGCCAGCAGTCGACAGGGGTGGAATGAGCAGTTCTTC. The J gene is TRBJ2-1, the V gene TRBV7-2, with 8 bases matching TRBD1. The CDR3 consists of 13 residues. Germline trimming cut 6 bases from V and 7 bases from J; bases unmatched to any gene: 5. The germline gives CDR1 SGHTA, CDR2 FQGNSA.

This clonotype was picked up a small number of times. This chain connects TRBV5-1 to TRBJ2-7; 10 positions match TRBD1. V shed 4 bases, J shed 6 bases, and the junction held 4 bases outside the gene matches. The CDR3 is 13 amino acids. Germline V lookup: CDR1 SGHRS, CDR2 YFSETQ. The CDR3 region is CASSPGQGFEQYF. CDR3 in DNA: TGCGCCAGCAGCCCGGGACAGGGGTTCGAGCAGTACTTC.

This clonotype was recorded at least ten times. V is TRBV7-9 and J is TRBJ2-1; no reliable D call. The V and J ends lost 1 base and 6 bases respectively, with 13 bases between them. CDR3 size: 15 residues. Germline V gene sequence: CDR1 SEHNR, CDR2 FQNEAQ (reference sequence). The CDR3 here is CASSLDSVLSNEQFF. The CDR3 DNA follows: TGTGCCAGCAGCTTAGATTCGGTGTTGAGCAATGAGCAGTTCTTC.

This clonotype was counted at least ten times. CDR3 loop: CSAPGGGGSYEQYF. The CDR3 DNA is TGCAGTGCGCCAGGGGGCGGTGGGTCCTACGAGCAGTACTTC. The chain combines TRBV20-1 with TRBJ2-7; the match to TRBD1 covers 8 bases. This CDR3 has 14 amino acids. From germline, CDR1 is DFQATT and CDR2 SNEGSKA (reference sequence). Losses at the gene ends were 6 bases for V and 1 base for J; bases not matched to a gene: 8.

This clonotype came up many times. The chain has TRBV29-1 and TRBJ2-7; D is perhaps TRBD1 or TRBD2 (5 bases each). Germline loops: CDR1 SQVTM, CDR2 ANQGSEA. Trimming stripped 5 bases from V and 2 bases from J, with 10 bases between. This CDR3 region has 12 residues. The CDR3: CSVRGAAYEQYF. The CDR3 nucleotides read TGCAGCGTTCGAGGGGCTGCCTACGAGCAGTACTTC.

The sample holds many counts of this clonotype. The chain is built from TRBV24-1 and TRBJ2-7, with D tentatively TRBD2 (5 bases). The CDR3 has 14 residues. Trimming took off 3 bases at V and 0 bases at J, with 8 bases between the two ends. Germline V gene lookup returns CDR1 KGHDR and CDR2 SFDVKD. CDR3: CATSDPGSSYEQYF. The CDR3 bases are TGTGCCACCAGTGATCCGGGGAGCTCCTACGAGCAGTACTTC.

This clonotype was seen ten or more times. The V gene is TRBV11-2, the J gene TRBJ1-1; D not resolved. Trimming stripped 0 bases from V and 7 bases from J, with 12 bases between. CDR1 and CDR2 from the germline V gene are SGHAT and FQNNGV. This CDR3 contains 14 residues. CDR3 region: CASSLDWRAVEAFF. DNA for the CDR3: TGTGCCAGCAGCTTAGATTGGAGGGCAGTTGAAGCTTTCTTT.